Presented here are 30 T cell receptor beta chains from one specimen sequenced in a study of beta chain features in type 1 diabetes. These receptors' targets are unknown. The entirety of the isolated RNA underwent reverse transcription, so expressed TCRB transcripts were sequenced. Sequencing used immunoSEQ multiplex PCR; TCRdb keeps in-frame clones, though not all of them. In the table there are some 120,000 clones, 17% of which are singletons. Study-level findings and limits: Among all four CD4+ subsets, Type 1 diabetes patients had TCRB CDR3s that were moderately but significantly shorter.

What was sequenced was central memory CD4+ T cells from blood. All receptors come from a man aged 18 to 30 with type 1 diabetes.

The chain is built from TRBV7-9 and TRBJ1-2, with 7 bases identical to TRBD1. V lost 6 bases and J lost 3; bases outside the gene matches: 4. CDR3 length equals 13 residues. The germline V gene encodes CDR1 SEHNR and CDR2 FQNEAQ (reference sequence). CDR3 protein: CASSGQEDYGYTF. The CDR3 bases are TGTGCCAGCAGTGGACAGGAGGACTATGGCTACACCTTC.

A few counts support this clone. The rearrangement uses TRBV7-2 and TRBJ2-7, with 16 nucleotides matching TRBD2. CDR1 SGHTA and CDR2 FQGNSA come from the germline V gene. V gave up 4 bases and J gave up 7 bases; unmatched junction bases: 4. The CDR3 totals 15 residues. The CDR3 DNA reads as TGTGCCAGCAGCTCAAAGGGACTAGCGGGAGGGGAGCAGTACTTC. Its protein product is CASSSKGLAGGEQYF.

This rearrangement joins TRBV13 to TRBJ2-5; 12 bases are shared with TRBD1. The V segment lost 3 bases and the J segment 3 bases; nucleotides outside the gene matches: 11. Per the germline V gene, CDR1 is PRHDT and CDR2 is FYEKMQ (reference sequence). The CDR3 is made up of 18 amino acids. The CDR3 loop is CASSFRRGQGATEETQYF. CDR3 coding DNA: TGTGCCAGCAGCTTTCGCCGGGGACAGGGGGCGACGGAAGAGACCCAGTACTTC.

This clone came up a few times. The CDR3 DNA reads as TGTGCCAGCAGCCAAGTGATCCGACGATCCTACGAGCAGTACTTC. As protein: CASSQVIRRSYEQYF. The chain links TRBV14 to TRBJ2-7; D is unclear. The germline V gene encodes CDR1 SGHDN and CDR2 FVKESK. The CDR3 runs to 15 residues. V was shortened by 1 base and J by 1 base, with 11 bases between the two germline ends. Combining the CDR3 with reference TRBV14 and TRBJ2-7 gives the whole variable domain EAGVTQFPSHSVIEKGQTVTLRCDPISGHDNLYWYRRVMGKEIKFLLHFVKESKQDESGMPNNRFLAERTGGTYSTLKVQPAELEDSGVYFCASSQVIRRSYEQYFGPGTRLTVT.

The J gene is TRBJ2-2, the V gene TRBV18, with TRBD1 as a possible D gene (5 bases). CDR1 and CDR2 (germline): KGHSH, LQKENI. Trimming shortened V by 3 bases and J by 5 bases, and 10 bases separated the two germline ends. This CDR3 spans 14 amino acids. The CDR3 loop reads CASSPDKGTGELFF. CDR3 nucleotides: TGTGCCAGCTCACCGGACAAAGGGACCGGGGAGCTGTTTTTT.

This clone was observed a few times. This chain connects TRBV30 to TRBJ2-3; D is perhaps TRBD1 (5 bases). Germline lookup yields CDR1 GTSNPN and CDR2 SVGIG (reference sequence). The CDR3 extends over 11 amino acids. The V end lost 6 bases, the J end lost 4 bases, and 8 bases lay between the germline ends. The CDR3 DNA sequence: TGTGCCTGTGGGGCGGCAGATACGCAGTATTTT. Residues: CACGAADTQYF.

The chain carries TRBV5-1 and TRBJ2-5; possibly TRBD2 for D (6 bases). Trimming cost V 4 bases and J 2 bases, with 12 bases left between them. Germline CDR1 reads SGHRS; CDR2 reads YFSETQ. This CDR3 contains 14 residues. In DNA, the CDR3 is TGCGCCAGCAGCACGGGACTCGGTCAAGAGACCCAGTACTTC. Protein product: CASSTGLGQETQYF.

This clone was found many times. The chain recombines TRBV13 with TRBJ1-1; 7 bases agree with TRBD1. Trimming took 0 bases from V and 1 from J; bases not matched to a gene: 5. The germline gives CDR1 PRHDT, CDR2 FYEKMQ (reference sequence). This CDR3 contains 16 residues. The CDR3 is CASSLGPGTENTEAFF. CDR3 DNA: TGTGCCAGCAGCTTAGGGCCCGGGACAGAGAACACTGAAGCTTTCTTT.

This clone was seen a handful of times. J is TRBJ1-2 and V is TRBV29-1; D ambiguous. Trimming cost V 2 bases and J 4 bases, with 11 bases left between them. The CDR3 covers 13 residues. Germline CDR1 and CDR2: SQVTM and ANQGSEA. The CDR3 spells CSVESGSGYGYTF. CDR3 DNA: TGCAGCGTTGAATCGGGAAGTGGCTATGGCTACACCTTC.

This clone was found a few times. The rearrangement joins TRBV30 to TRBJ2-7, with 8 nucleotides matching TRBD1. J was trimmed by 3 bases and V by 3 bases; bases with no gene match: 7. This CDR3 contains 14 residues. Germline assignment: CDR1 GTSNPN and CDR2 SVGIG (reference sequence). This CDR3 is CAWSRGTGLYEQYF. CDR3 DNA sequence: TGTGCCTGGAGCAGAGGGACAGGCCTCTACGAGCAGTACTTC.

The rearrangement joins TRBV14 to TRBJ2-1; 14 nucleotides align to TRBD2. Trimming removed 4 bases from V and 5 bases from J; junction bases left unmatched: 7. There are 17 residues in the CDR3. The V gene's germline CDR1 is SGHDN and CDR2 FVKESK. The DNA of the CDR3 is TGTGCCAGCAGCCCGAGGACTAGCGGGGGGCGCGACAATGAGCAGTTCTTC. It specifies CASSPRTSGGRDNEQFF.

This clone was observed at least ten times. V gene TRBV14 combines with J gene TRBJ2-1, with 8 nucleotides matching TRBD2. The CDR3 loop spans 14 amino acids. J lost 8 bases, V lost 2 bases, and 5 bases had no gene match. Germline CDR1 and CDR2: SGHDN and FVKESK. CDR3 in amino acids: CASSQQREIDEQFF. DNA of the CDR3: TGTGCCAGCAGCCAACAGCGGGAGATCGATGAGCAGTTCTTC.

This chain joins TRBV9 and TRBJ2-5; 7 positions agree with TRBD2. With V trimmed by 4 bases and J by 5 bases, 11 bases remained unmatched. In germline, CDR1 is SGDLS, CDR2 YYNGEE. This CDR3 contains 15 residues. The CDR3 DNA sequence: TGTGCCAGCAGCCCTAGAGGCGGGAGTCCGGAGACCCAGTACTTC. As protein: CASSPRGGSPETQYF.

The rearrangement uses TRBV18 and TRBJ2-7, with 9 bases that match TRBD2. The length of the CDR3 is 15 residues. The V gene end was trimmed by 1 base and the J gene end by 6 bases; junction bases not matched to a gene: 7. Germline V gene lookup returns CDR1 KGHSH and CDR2 LQKENI. The CDR3 nucleotides are TGTGCCAGCTCACCACAAGCAGCGGGAGGCTCCGAGCAGTACTTC. It codes for CASSPQAAGGSEQYF.

The V gene is TRBV6-5, the J gene TRBJ2-4, with 8 bases identical to TRBD2. CDR1 and CDR2 (germline): MNHEY, SVGAGI. The CDR3 is 12 amino acids. Losses at the gene ends were 6 bases for V and 8 bases for J; bases not matched to a gene: 3. This CDR3 is CASSPGGDIQYF. In nucleotides, the CDR3 is TGTGCCAGCAGCCCCGGGGGGGACATTCAGTACTTC.

The genes are TRBV29-1 and TRBJ1-1; no reliable D call. V was pared by 8 bases and J by 1 base, with 8 bases between. The germline V gene encodes CDR1 SQVTM and CDR2 ANQGSEA. This CDR3 spans 11 amino acids. The CDR3 sequence: CSTAENTEAFF. Here the CDR3 DNA reads TGCAGCACGGCCGAGAACACTGAAGCTTTCTTT.

This clone was picked up a small number of times. This chain joins TRBV2 and TRBJ2-1; 11 bases are shared with TRBD2. The CDR3 sequence is 16 residues long. The germline V gene encodes CDR1 SNHLY and CDR2 FYNNEI. J gave up 0 bases and V 6 bases, and 4 bases lay outside the gene matches. CDR3 in DNA: TGTGCCAGCAGGGCCGGGACTAGCGGCTCCTACAATGAGCAGTTCTTC. This gives the protein CASRAGTSGSYNEQFF.

This clone has ten or more counts. The chain uses TRBV10-3 and TRBJ2-5; perhaps TRBD1 as D (6 bases). The CDR3 contains 13 residues. Trimming removed 4 bases at V and 1 base at J, with 7 bases between. In germline, CDR1 is ENHRY, CDR2 SYGVKD. CDR3 bases: TGTGCCATCAGTGTGACAGGCCAAGAGACCCAGTACTTC. Translating it yields CAISVTGQETQYF.

The chain carries TRBV5-1 and TRBJ2-1; 14 positions match TRBD2. Germline CDR1 is SGHRS and CDR2 is YFSETQ. The CDR3 covers 16 residues. The V gene end was trimmed by 4 bases and the J gene end by 9 bases; junction bases not matched to a gene: 9. Written as DNA, the CDR3 is TGCGCCAGCAGCCGGACGACTAGCGGGAGGGCCAGTGAGCAGTTCTTC. This encodes CASSRTTSGRASEQFF.

The chain is built from TRBV30 and TRBJ1-6, with no clear D. From germline, CDR1 is GTSNPN and CDR2 SVGIG (reference sequence). The CDR3 is 13 amino acids. Trimming removed 0 bases at V and 10 bases at J, with 10 bases between. The CDR3 loop reads CAWSVSAGSPLHF. Here the CDR3 DNA reads TGTGCCTGGAGTGTATCAGCGGGGTCACCCCTCCACTTT.

The chain uses TRBV30 and TRBJ1-2; 9 nucleotides align to TRBD1. Germline V gives CDR1 GTSNPN, CDR2 SVGIG (reference sequence). This CDR3 has 15 amino acids. V was clipped by 4 bases and J by 5 bases; unmatched bases: 11. The CDR3 nucleotides read TGTGCCTGGACCCCTCGGACAGGGGAGGAATATGGCTACACCTTC. Protein: CAWTPRTGEEYGYTF. The whole variable domain, remainder taken from reference TRBV30 and TRBJ1-2, is SQTIHQWPATLVQPVGSPLSLECTVEGTSNPNLYWYRQAAGRGLQLLFYSVGIGQISSEVPQNLSASRPQDRQFILSSKKLLLSDSGFYLCAWTPRTGEEYGYTFGSGTRLTVV.

V usage is TRBV21-1 and J usage is TRBJ2-7; the DNA was not compared with TRBD2, the D call given in the table. TRBV21-1 is labeled a pseudogene. The CDR3 is made up of 14 amino acids. CDR3 nucleotides: TGTGCCAGCAGCGCCTTAGCGGGGGCCTACGAGCAGTACTTC. This codes for CASSALAGAYEQYF.

This clone appeared a few times. The V gene is TRBV30, the J gene TRBJ2-5; TRBD2 might be the D (5 bases). In germline, CDR1 is GTSNPN, CDR2 SVGIG (reference sequence). Deletions cut 0 bases from V and 5 bases from J, with 7 bases between. The CDR3 covers 12 residues. The CDR3 coding sequence is TGTGCCTGGAGTGTACTAGGGGAGACCCAGTACTTC. Translated: CAWSVLGETQYF.

This clone was seen more than once but under ten times. The chain joins TRBV19 to TRBJ2-1; weak D call: TRBD2 (7 bases). Trimming pared 2 bases from V and 6 bases from J, leaving 11 bases between. CDR1 is LNHDA, CDR2 SQIVND, per germline (reference sequence). CDR3 length: 14 residues. CDR3: CASSIKRGGNEQFF. The CDR3 coding sequence is TGTGCCAGTAGTATAAAGAGGGGGGGCAATGAGCAGTTCTTC. Together with reference TRBV19 and TRBJ2-1, the CDR3 gives the full variable domain: DGGITQSPKYLFRKEGQNVTLSCEQNLNHDAMYWYRQDPGQGLRLIYYSQIVNDFQKGDIAEGYSVSREKKESFPLTVTSAQKNPTAFYLCASSIKRGGNEQFFGPGTRLTVL.

Note on this clone: This CDR3 is also generated by other DNA sequences in the sample. The V gene is TRBV30, the J gene TRBJ1-3; the D is unclear. The ends were cut back, 5 bases at V and 0 bases at J, with 5 bases in the middle. The CDR3 runs 12 residues. Germline CDR1 is GTSNPN and CDR2 is SVGIG (reference sequence). The CDR3 nucleotides are TGTGCCTGGCGAAGCTCTGGAAACACCATATATTTT. Protein product: CAWRSSGNTIYF.

The V and J genes are TRBV28 and TRBJ2-5; 12 bases map to TRBD2. The germline V gene has CDR1 MDHEN and CDR2 SYDVKM. J was trimmed by 3 bases and V by 7 bases; bases with no gene match: 6. The CDR3 runs 15 residues. Written as DNA, the CDR3 is TGTGCCAGCAATGGACTAGCGGGAAGTGAAGAGACCCAGTACTTC. Its translation: CASNGLAGSEETQYF.

This chain uses TRBV30 with TRBJ1-4; TRBD1 matches 8 bases. Trimming took 1 base from V and 7 from J; bases not matched to a gene: 5. Germline lookup yields CDR1 GTSNPN and CDR2 SVGIG (reference sequence). The CDR3 is made up of 14 amino acids. The CDR3 DNA reads TGTGCCTGGAGTGAGGCAGGGGGCGTTGAAAAACTGTTTTTT. It specifies CAWSEAGGVEKLFF. The whole variable domain, remainder taken from reference TRBV30 and TRBJ1-4, is SQTIHQWPATLVQPVGSPLSLECTVEGTSNPNLYWYRQAAGRGLQLLFYSVGIGQISSEVPQNLSASRPQDRQFILSSKKLLLSDSGFYLCAWSEAGGVEKLFFGSGTQLSVL.

The chain has TRBV13 and TRBJ2-7; D is perhaps TRBD1 (6 bases). CDR3 length: 14 residues. Trimming cost V 7 bases and J 3 bases, with 16 bases left between them. Germline V lookup: CDR1 PRHDT, CDR2 FYEKMQ (reference sequence). CDR3 sequence: CASNPLGGNYEQYF. In nucleotides, the CDR3 is TGTGCCAGCAACCCTTTAGGGGGAAACTACGAGCAGTACTTC.

The gene calls are TRBV14 and TRBJ2-7; D is ambiguous. Germline V gene lookup returns CDR1 SGHDN and CDR2 FVKESK. The CDR3 is 15 amino acids. Trimming pared 0 bases from V and 4 bases from J, leaving 13 bases between. CDR3 coding DNA: TGTGCCAGCAGCCAAGAAATGTCTTACCTGTACGAGCAGTACTTC. Translation: CASSQEMSYLYEQYF. The full variable domain, rest sourced from reference TRBV14 and TRBJ2-7, is EAGVTQFPSHSVIEKGQTVTLRCDPISGHDNLYWYRRVMGKEIKFLLHFVKESKQDESGMPNNRFLAERTGGTYSTLKVQPAELEDSGVYFCASSQEMSYLYEQYFGPGTRLTVT.

This clone was recorded many times. The chain is built from TRBV28 and TRBJ2-7; 7 bases are shared with TRBD1. The CDR3 is 15 amino acids. Germline CDR1 and CDR2: MDHEN and SYDVKM. V dropped 6 bases and J dropped 0; count of bases not matched to a gene: 8. The CDR3 here is CASRPHGQASYEQYF. The CDR3 DNA reads as TGTGCCAGCAGACCCCACGGACAGGCCTCCTACGAGCAGTACTTC.